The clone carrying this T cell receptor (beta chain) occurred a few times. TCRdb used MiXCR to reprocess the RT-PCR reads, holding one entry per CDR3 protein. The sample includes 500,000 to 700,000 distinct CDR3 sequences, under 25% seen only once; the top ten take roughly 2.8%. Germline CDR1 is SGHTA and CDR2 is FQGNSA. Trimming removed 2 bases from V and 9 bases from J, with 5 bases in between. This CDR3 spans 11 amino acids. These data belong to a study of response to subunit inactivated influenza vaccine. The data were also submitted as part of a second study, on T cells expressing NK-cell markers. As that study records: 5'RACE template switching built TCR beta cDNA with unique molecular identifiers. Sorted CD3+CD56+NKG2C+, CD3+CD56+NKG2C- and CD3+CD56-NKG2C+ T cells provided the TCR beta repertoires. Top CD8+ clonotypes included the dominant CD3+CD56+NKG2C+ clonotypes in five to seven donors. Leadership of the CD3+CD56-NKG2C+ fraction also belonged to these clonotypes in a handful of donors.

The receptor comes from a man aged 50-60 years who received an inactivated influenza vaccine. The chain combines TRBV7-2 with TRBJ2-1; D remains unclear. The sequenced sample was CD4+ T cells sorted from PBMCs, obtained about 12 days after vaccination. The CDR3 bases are TGTGCCAGCAGCTTAAGTATTGAGCAGTTCTTC. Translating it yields CASSLSIEQFF.